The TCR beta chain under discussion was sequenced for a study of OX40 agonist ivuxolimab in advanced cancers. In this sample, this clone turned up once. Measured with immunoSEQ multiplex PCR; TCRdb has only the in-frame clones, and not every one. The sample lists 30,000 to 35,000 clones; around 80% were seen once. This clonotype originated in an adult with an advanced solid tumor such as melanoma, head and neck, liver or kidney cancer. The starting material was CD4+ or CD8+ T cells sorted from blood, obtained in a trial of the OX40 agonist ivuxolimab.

The CDR3 nucleotides read TGCGCCAGCAACCTGGGGACAGGGACTTCCTATGGCTACACCTTC. This gives the protein CASNLGTGTSYGYTF. The V gene is TRBV5-1, the J gene TRBJ1-2; 9 nucleotides line up with TRBD1. Germline CDR1 and CDR2: SGHRS and YFSETQ. The CDR3 contains 15 residues. J gave up 4 bases and V 6 bases, and 10 bases lay outside the gene matches.